The text below deals with one T cell receptor beta chain. The antigen is not known. When sampled, the donors appeared nominally healthy, though they likely had unrecorded immune exposures. The CDR3 length is 14 residues. V was clipped by 2 bases and J by 6 bases, with 13 bases between them. Germline CDR1 SGHAT, CDR2 FQNNGV. The data derive from a study of cytomegalovirus exposure and HLA in healthy donors. In the study overall: A prior study identified 117 million unique TCR beta sequences from about 180 million T cells.

It was with 60 Vbeta and 13 Jbeta primers that the PCR ran. The repertoire was sequenced with immunoSEQ multiplex PCR; TCRdb's copy has only in-frame clones and lacks some. Among about 200,000 clones listed, roughly 83% were seen once. Study-level findings and limits: For TCR beta chains, V- and J-gene trimming was later linked to a missense DCLRE1C variant. In a later analysis, HLA-C alleles had the fewest associated TCRs, DRB1 alleles the most.

The sequencing input was PBMCs. J is TRBJ1-1 and V is TRBV11-2; D unresolved. The clonotype was recovered from a girl aged 10 to 17 in good health and CMV-seronegative. CDR3 sequence (DNA): TGTGCCAGCAGCTTAACCCAATCGGTGGCTGAAGCTTTCTTT. Translating it yields CASSLTQSVAEAFF.